Listed below are T cell receptor beta chains from one sample, sequenced in a study of technical replicates of blood from a handful of donors. TCRdb keeps only in-frame clones here, not all; method: immunoSEQ multiplex PCR. Of 62,000 or so clones listed, around 87% are singletons. Sequenced sample: PBMCs. The receptors stem from a human donor in good health. Some clones in this sample may be carry-over from other donors' samples. CDR3s include the opening cysteine and the closing phenylalanine or tryptophan. A D gene is named only where the DNA matches it firmly. The size of a clone is reported for some rows only, either as once, few or many, or as a class for expanded clones.

clone size	V gene	J gene	D gene	CDR3 DNA	CDR3 protein
few	TRBV20-1	TRBJ1-4	TRBD1	TGCAGTGCTAGGAGGGGGCACGAACTGTTTTTT	CSARRGHELFF
-	TRBV6-1	TRBJ1-2	-	TGTGCCAGCAAGACTAGCTATGGCTACACCTTC	CASKTSYGYTF
-	TRBV7-9	TRBJ2-5	-	TGTGCCAGCAGCTTATACCAGCAAGAGACCCAGTACTTC	CASSLYQQETQYF
-	TRBV4-1	TRBJ2-2	-	TGCGCCAGCAGCCAAGATGGTCTCCCGGCCGGGGAGCTGTTTTTT	CASSQDGLPAGELFF
-	TRBV5-1	TRBJ2-3	-	TGCGCCAGCAGCTTGGGTGGGGCGGGGTCCACAGATACGCAGTATTTT	CASSLGGAGSTDTQYF
-	TRBV7-3	TRBJ2-3	TRBD2	TGTGCCAGCAGCCCCATGGAGCGGGGGGGAGATACGCAGTATTTT	CASSPMERGGDTQYF
once	TRBV4-1	TRBJ1-2	TRBD1	TGCGCCAGCAGCCAACCTTTTCGGGACAGGGGGCTTACGGATGGCTACACCTTC	CASSQPFRDRGLTDGYTF
-	TRBV7-9	TRBJ2-3	-	TGTGCCAGCAGCTCCCCTGACAGGATCACAGATACGCAGTATTTT	CASSSPDRITDTQYF
-	TRBV7-8	TRBJ2-7	TRBD2	TGTGCCAGCAGCCCCGTCGGGCGACTAGCGGGAGTCGAGCAGTACTTC	CASSPVGRLAGVEQYF
-	TRBV15	TRBJ2-2	TRBD1	TGTGCCACCAGCAGAAAAGGGGGCCCCGGTGGCACCGGGGAGCTGTTTTTT	CATSRKGGPGGTGELFF
-	TRBV29-1	TRBJ2-7	TRBD2	TGCAGCGTGGCCGGGGAGGGATACGAGCAGTACTTC	CSVAGEGYEQYF
few	TRBV18	TRBJ1-1	-	TGTGCCAGCTCACCACGCGGACAGATGAACACTGAAGCTTTCTTT	CASSPRGQMNTEAFF
-	TRBV6-1	TRBJ2-2	-	TGTGCCAGCACCTCACTCCGGGGGACCGGGGAGCTGTTTTTT	CASTSLRGTGELFF
-	TRBV30	TRBJ1-1	TRBD1	TGTGCCTCAAAACAGGGGTGGGGTACTGAAGCTTTCTTT	CASKQGWGTEAFF
-	TRBV9	TRBJ2-1	-	TGTGCCAGCAGCGCGTGGGGGGGGCGAGAGCAGTTCTTC	CASSAWGGREQFF
-	TRBV25-1	TRBJ2-7	-	TGTGCCAGTGGGTCTGGTGGCGGCTCCTACGAGCAGTACTTC	CASGSGGGSYEQYF
-	TRBV15	TRBJ1-4	TRBD1	TGTGCCACCAGCAGAGGGGCAGGGGGCGTTGAAAAACTGTTTTTT	CATSRGAGGVEKLFF
-	TRBV7-9	TRBJ2-5	TRBD1	TGTGCCAGCAGCTTAGGGGGACAGGGGGCAAGAGGAGAGACCCAGTACTTC	CASSLGGQGARGETQYF
-	TRBV29-1	TRBJ1-4	TRBD1	TGCAGCGCGGGACAGGGGGGGGAAAAACTGTTTTTT	CSAGQGGEKLFF
-	TRBV12-5	TRBJ1-6	TRBD1	TGTGCTAGTGGTTTGCGTCAATTAGGACAGGGATTAAATTCACCCCTCCACTTT	CASGLRQLGQGLNSPLHF
-	TRBV5-1	TRBJ2-2	TRBD1	TGCGCCAGCAGCTTGGGTTTCCGGGGACAGGGGTACACCGGGGAGCTGTTTTTT	CASSLGFRGQGYTGELFF
-	TRBV6-1	TRBJ2-7	TRBD1	TGTGCCAGCAGTGAAAGGGACAGTGAGTACGAGCAGTACTTC	CASSERDSEYEQYF
-	TRBV25-1	TRBJ2-7	-	TGTGCCAGCAGTGATGACACTCCCTACGAGCAGTACTTC	CASSDDTPYEQYF
-	TRBV18	TRBJ2-1	-	TGTGCCAGCTCACCGAGTCAGCGGAACTCCTACAATGAGCAGTTCTTC	CASSPSQRNSYNEQFF
-	TRBV6-1	TRBJ2-7	TRBD2	TGTGCCAGCAGCGGAGGGCGGGGGAACGTCTACGAGCAGTACTTC	CASSGGRGNVYEQYF
-	TRBV4-3	TRBJ1-6	-	TGCGCCAGCAGCCAAGAAGCACAGGGAAATTCACCCCTCCACTTT	CASSQEAQGNSPLHF
-	TRBV18	TRBJ1-6	-	TGTGCCAGCTCCCTATGGGCGGGGGCGGATTCACCCCTCCACTTT	CASSLWAGADSPLHF
-	TRBV29-1	TRBJ1-3	-	TGCAGCGTTGTATGGGGCGCAGGTGGAAACACCATATATTTT	CSVVWGAGGNTIYF
-	TRBV7-8	TRBJ2-5	TRBD2	TGTGCCAGCAGCTTTTTGACGGGGGGGCTTTTAGAGACCCAGTACTTC	CASSFLTGGLLETQYF
few	TRBV2	TRBJ1-2	-	TGTGCCAGCAGCCCGGGCACTAGGGATGGCTACACCTTC	CASSPGTRDGYTF
-	TRBV5-4	TRBJ2-2	TRBD1	TGTGCCAGCGGCGAGACAGGGCGAACGAACACCGGGGAGCTGTTTTTT	CASGETGRTNTGELFF
-	TRBV4-2	TRBJ1-1	TRBD1	TGTGCCAGCAGCCAAGAGGGCCCCTGGGTCACAGGGGGTCGGGTATTCTTT	CASSQEGPWVTGGRVFF
-	TRBV29-1	TRBJ2-7	TRBD1	TGCAGCTACCTAGCCCTACAGGGGGACGGCTACGAGCAGTACTTC	CSYLALQGDGYEQYF
-	TRBV4-3	TRBJ2-7	-	TGCGCCAGCAGCCAGAGCCGACTGGTGACCTCCTACGAGCAGTACTTC	CASSQSRLVTSYEQYF
-	TRBV11-2	TRBJ2-1	TRBD2	TGTGCCAGCAGCTCCCTCTCAGCGGGAGTCTACAATGAGCAGTTCTTC	CASSSLSAGVYNEQFF
-	TRBV5-5	TRBJ1-6	-	TGTGCCAGCAGCCGCCAGGATCCCTCCTATAATTCACCCCTCCACTTT	CASSRQDPSYNSPLHF
once	TRBV4-1	TRBJ2-1	-	TGCGCCAGCAGCCAGGGCCCCAATGAGCAGTTCTTC	CASSQGPNEQFF
-	TRBV29-1	TRBJ2-2	-	TGCAGCGGACGGGGGATTAACACCGGGGAGCTGTTTTTT	CSGRGINTGELFF
-	TRBV12-5	TRBJ1-5	-	TGTGCTAGTGCCTCGACGGGGCAGCCCCAGCATTTT	CASASTGQPQHF
-	TRBV5-4	TRBJ2-7	-	TGTGCCAGCAGCACGGCTAACAGGGAGGGGGAGCAGTACTTC	CASSTANREGEQYF
-	TRBV7-9	TRBJ2-2	-	TGTGCCAGCAGCCCACTAGGTCCGATAGTCGGCGGGGAGCTGTTTTTT	CASSPLGPIVGGELFF
-	TRBV4-3	TRBJ2-4	TRBD2	TGCGCCAGCAGCCAAGAATCGGGGGGGTCCCTCTCCAAAAACATTCAGTACTTC	CASSQESGGSLSKNIQYF
once	TRBV7-9	TRBJ2-3	-	TGTGCCAGCACCCACTATCTTTCTAGCACAGATACGCAGTATTTT	CASTHYLSSTDTQYF
-	TRBV19	TRBJ2-1	TRBD2	TGTGCCAGTATTGATACCCCGGGGGGGTCCCATGAGCAGTTCTTC	CASIDTPGGSHEQFF
-	TRBV19	TRBJ1-4	-	TGTGCCAGTAGGGGGAGGCAGCAGGATAATGAAAAACTGTTTTTT	CASRGRQQDNEKLFF